These T cell receptor beta chains were read from a single sample in a study of cytomegalovirus exposure and HLA in healthy donors. Using immunoSEQ multiplex PCR, the repertoire was profiled, and TCRdb retains in-frame clones only, with some absent. The data show some 190,000 clones, roughly 80% seen once. The sequencing sample was made of PBMCs. Source of these receptors: a woman younger than 45 in good health and CMV-seropositive. CDR3s include the opening cysteine and the closing phenylalanine or tryptophan. A D gene is named only where the DNA matches it firmly. Clone size is given for some rows only: seen once, a few or many times, or a class if the clone is expanded.

cdr3_aa,cdr3_nt,clone_size,v_call,d_call,j_call
CASSQVLRGSEQFF,TGCGCCAGCAGCCAAGTGCTACGGGGTTCGGAGCAGTTCTTC,few,TRBV4-1,NA,TRBJ2-1
CASSRRTGTINYGYTF,TGTGCCAGCAGCCGCCGGACAGGGACTATCAACTATGGCTACACCTTC,NA,TRBV7-8,TRBD1,TRBJ1-2
CASELRSYNEQFF,TGTGCCTCCGAACTACGCTCCTACAATGAGCAGTTCTTC,NA,TRBV30,NA,TRBJ2-1
CSVTDGVETQYF,TGCAGCGTTACCGACGGGGTGGAGACCCAGTACTTC,NA,TRBV29-1,NA,TRBJ2-5
CAWSRWGQASQPQHF,TGTGCCTGGAGCCGGTGGGGACAGGCGTCTCAGCCCCAGCATTTT,NA,TRBV30,TRBD1,TRBJ1-5
CASSLALGEGHFYEQYF,TGTGCCAGCAGCCTAGCTTTGGGGGAGGGCCATTTCTACGAGCAGTACTTC,NA,TRBV4-2,TRBD2,TRBJ2-7
CASREDRGNTIYF,TGTGCCAGCAGAGAAGACAGGGGAAACACCATATATTTT,NA,TRBV2,NA,TRBJ1-3
CASSQSTDTQYF,TGTGCCAGCAGTCAGTCCACAGATACGCAGTATTTT,NA,TRBV28,NA,TRBJ2-3
CASSLEGGPGYEQYF,TGTGCCAGCAGCTTAGAAGGTGGTCCAGGTTACGAGCAGTACTTC,few,TRBV7-2,NA,TRBJ2-7
CASSQPLGASGPRETQYF,TGTGCCAGCAGCCAACCCCTTGGGGCTAGCGGGCCTAGGGAGACCCAGTACTTC,NA,TRBV4-2,TRBD2,TRBJ2-5
CASSLDRGDEQFF,TGTGCCAGCAGCTTAGATCGGGGGGATGAGCAGTTCTTC,NA,TRBV11-3,TRBD2,TRBJ2-1
CASSARTGDSYEQYF,TGTGCCAGCTCGGCCCGGACAGGCGATTCCTACGAGCAGTACTTC,NA,TRBV18,TRBD1,TRBJ2-7
CASSLDRRSYEQYF,TGTGCCAGCAGCTTGGACAGGCGGTCCTACGAGCAGTACTTC,once,TRBV5-4,NA,TRBJ2-7
CASSPPGGGNTEAFF,TGTGCCAGTAGTCCCCCCGGGGGGGGAAACACTGAAGCTTTCTTT,NA,TRBV19,NA,TRBJ1-1
CASSLVGTSGGTNTQYF,TGTGCCAGCAGCTTAGTGGGGACTAGCGGGGGTACTAATACGCAGTATTTT,NA,TRBV7-2,TRBD2,TRBJ2-3
CASSGRTGWAGNTIYF,TGTGCCAGCAGCGGTAGGACAGGGTGGGCTGGAAACACCATATATTTT,NA,TRBV9,TRBD1,TRBJ1-3
CASSKGLGLYQETQYF,TGCGCCAGCAGTAAAGGTCTAGGACTTTACCAAGAGACCCAGTACTTC,NA,TRBV7-9,NA,TRBJ2-5